Following are 22 T cell receptor beta chains from one sample sequenced in a study of T cell repertoires in cytomegalovirus infection. TCRdb re-derived calls from the reads in MiXCR, one entry per CDR3 protein. The sample holds 650,000 to 900,000 distinct CDR3 sequences; roughly 28% are singletons and the top ten take around 12%. Which antigens these TCRs recognize remains unknown. Sequences were derived from cultured CD8+ T cells from PBMCs, sampled from culture after CMV antigen stimulation. The origin of the receptors is a human donor in good health (CMV status not recorded). Some clones in this sample may be carry-over from other donors' samples.

This clonotype has only a few counts. The J gene is TRBJ2-1, the V gene TRBV7-2; tentative D call: TRBD1 (6 bases). Germline CDR1 and CDR2: SGHTA and FQGNSA. The length of the CDR3 is 11 residues. Trimming removed 10 bases from V and 15 bases from J, with 19 bases in between. DNA of the CDR3: TGTGCCACAGGGGTACGGGATTTAGGGTTCTTC. As protein: CATGVRDLGFF.

This clonotype showed up many times. The chain employs TRBV7-9 and TRBJ2-2, with TRBD1 matching 10 bases. V lost 4 bases to trimming and J lost 3 bases; unmatched junction nucleotides: 5. This CDR3 is 16 amino acids long. Germline values: CDR1 SEHNR, CDR2 FQNEAQ (reference sequence). CDR3 in DNA: TGTGCCAGCAGCTCCGCGGGACAGGGGTACACCGGGGAGCTGTTTTTT. Translating it yields CASSSAGQGYTGELFF.

The chain carries TRBV7-9 and TRBJ2-7; possibly TRBD1 for D (6 bases). CDR1 and CDR2 from the germline V gene are SEHNR and FQNEAQ (reference sequence). CDR3 length equals 12 residues. The germline V and J ends were trimmed by 5 bases and 10 bases, with 15 bases remaining between them. The CDR3 loop is CASSQNGGDQYF. For the CDR3, the DNA is TGTGCCAGCAGCCAAAATGGGGGCGATCAGTACTTC.

The CDR3 nucleotides read TGTGCCAGCAGTGGACTACTATCCTATGGCTACACCTTC. This translates into CASSGLLSYGYTF. The chain carries TRBV12-3 or TRBV12-4 and TRBJ1-2, with no clear D. The V end lost 5 bases, the J end lost 4 bases, and 11 bases lay between the germline ends. The CDR3 extends over 13 amino acids.

By share of the sample, this clonotype is medium-sized. This chain uses TRBV7-2 with TRBJ1-4; D is perhaps TRBD1 (5 bases). V was clipped by 6 bases and J by 3 bases, with 11 bases between them. Germline V gene data show CDR1 as SGHTA and CDR2 as FQGNSA. The CDR3 loop spans 14 amino acids. CDR3 sequence (DNA): TGTGCCAGCAGAGCTACGGGACCTAATGAAAAACTGTTTTTT. It specifies CASRATGPNEKLFF.

The rearrangement joins TRBV27 to TRBJ2-2, with 8 bases matching TRBD2. Unmatched junction bases numbered 2, after V lost 8 bases and J lost 0 bases. Germline V gene data show CDR1 as MNHEY and CDR2 as SMNVEV (reference sequence). CDR3 length equals 14 residues. The CDR3 DNA follows: TGTGCCAGCGTGGGACTAGCGAACACCGGGGAGCTGTTTTTT. As protein: CASVGLANTGELFF.

The V and J genes are TRBV6-1 and TRBJ2-2; 8 nucleotides agree with TRBD2. The CDR3 extends over 13 amino acids. In germline, CDR1 is MNHNS, CDR2 SASEGT. V trimming: 8 bases; J trimming: 7 bases; junction bases outside the gene matches: 6. For the CDR3, the DNA is TGTGCCAGCGGAACGGGGGGGTTCGGGGAGCTGTTTTTT. Its translation is CASGTGGFGELFF.

About this clonotype: The germline gene is not matched at one end of the junction; a read error may be the cause. Here the CDR3 reads CASSPGLALIETQYF. CDR3 DNA sequence: TGTGCTAGCAGCCCCGGACTAGCGTTGATAGAGACCCAGTACTTC. The gene calls are TRBV7-7 and TRBJ2-5, with 9 bases identical to TRBD2. The CDR3 is 15 residues long. In germline, CDR1 is SSHAT, CDR2 FNYEAQ (reference sequence).

This clonotype was observed a few times. The rearrangement links TRBV2 to TRBJ1-2, with TRBD1 matching over 7 bases. Trimming took 3 bases from V and 5 from J; bases not matched to a gene: 6. The CDR3 is 14 amino acids. Germline CDR1 SNHLY, CDR2 FYNNEI. The CDR3 loop is CASSDTGVGYGYTF. The CDR3 region has the DNA TGTGCCAGCAGTGATACAGGGGTCGGGTATGGCTACACCTTC.

On this clonotype itself: An end of the junction differs from the germline gene, which may be a read error. This chain links TRBV7-8 with TRBJ1-2; no firm D call. CDR1 SGHVS and CDR2 FQNEAQ come from the germline V gene. The CDR3 has 14 amino acids. The CDR3 nucleotides are TGTGCCAGCAGCTTAGCGGGAGAGTCCTATGGCTGCACCTTC. It codes for CASSLAGESYGCTF.

This clonotype came up a few times. The CDR3 DNA reads as TGCGCCAGCAGCACCCGGGACAGGGCGAATGAGCAGTTCTTC. Translated, it gives CASSTRDRANEQFF. The chain carries TRBV4-1 and TRBJ2-1; 9 bases line up with TRBD1. V lost 5 bases and J lost 7; bases outside the gene matches: 6. The germline V gene has CDR1 MGHRA and CDR2 YSYEKL. The CDR3 consists of 14 residues.

The table lists this clonotype with many counts. The chain combines TRBV7-8 with TRBJ2-7; 8 bases align to TRBD1. V was pared by 5 bases and J by 1 base, with 4 bases of the junction left unmatched. Germline values: CDR1 SGHVS, CDR2 FQNEAQ. The CDR3 has 14 residues. CDR3 in amino acids: CASSRTGLSYEQYF. The CDR3, as DNA: TGTGCCAGCAGCCGGACAGGGCTATCCTACGAGCAGTACTTC.

This clonotype came up a few times. The chain employs TRBV27 and TRBJ1-5, with D perhaps matching TRBD1 (5 bases). Germline CDR1 is MNHEY and CDR2 is SMNVEV (reference sequence). The length of the CDR3 is 17 residues. V was cut by 4 bases and J by 4 bases, with 20 bases left in between. The CDR3 spells CASSSRTIGSINQPQHF. Here the CDR3 DNA reads TGTGCCAGCAGTTCCAGGACAATAGGGTCTATTAATCAGCCCCAGCATTTT.

There are a few counts of this clonotype. The chain carries TRBV5-6 and TRBJ2-7; no clear D. This CDR3 contains 12 residues. V was cut by 3 bases and J by 6 bases, with 10 bases left in between. Germline CDR1 reads SGHDT; CDR2 reads YYEEEE. The CDR3 DNA reads TGTGCCAGCAGCTGGGCCGGGCGCGAGCAGTACTTC. Its protein product is CASSWAGREQYF.

This clonotype was seen repeatedly, ten times or more. The genes are TRBV10-3 and TRBJ1-2; the D is unclear. The CDR3 is 15 residues long. CDR1 and CDR2 (germline): ENHRY, SYGVKD. Trimming cost V 6 bases and J 0 bases, with 14 bases left between them. The CDR3 spells CAISPRSLANYGYTF. CDR3 DNA sequence: TGTGCCATCAGCCCGAGGAGCTTAGCTAACTATGGCTACACCTTC.

The sample holds a few counts of this clonotype. The chain recombines TRBV29-1 with TRBJ2-3; 12 bases align to TRBD1. Germline values: CDR1 SQVTM, CDR2 ANQGSEA. Trimming cost V 3 bases and J 5 bases; bases outside gene matches: 9. The CDR3 has 16 amino acids. The CDR3 loop reads CSVDEGTGGLVDTQYF. The CDR3 coding sequence is TGCAGCGTTGACGAAGGGACAGGGGGCCTCGTAGATACGCAGTATTTT.

This chain joins TRBV12-3 or TRBV12-4 and TRBJ2-1, with D possibly being TRBD2 (7 bases). Deletions cut 4 bases from V and 8 bases from J, with 15 bases between. CDR3 length: 14 amino acids. CDR3 sequence (DNA): TGTGCCAGCAGTTCGCGACGGGGGGCCCATGAGCAGTTCTTC. It specifies CASSSRRGAHEQFF.

J is TRBJ2-1 and V is TRBV12-3 or TRBV12-4; no reliable D call. The CDR3 runs to 12 residues. The germline V and J ends were trimmed by 6 bases and 6 bases, with 9 bases remaining between them. CDR3 region: CASSPVFNEQFF. In nucleotides, the CDR3 is TGTGCCAGCAGCCCGGTCTTCAATGAGCAGTTCTTC.

In its sample, this clonotype was seen a few times. The CDR3 DNA sequence: TGCGCCAGCAGCCATGCGGGACCAGAGACCCAGTACTTC. Residues: CASSHAGPETQYF. This chain connects TRBV4-1 to TRBJ2-5; D possibly corresponds to TRBD2 (6 bases). The ends were cut back, 3 bases at V and 4 bases at J, with 9 bases in the middle. Per germline, CDR1 MGHRA and CDR2 YSYEKL. This CDR3 spans 13 amino acids.

V usage is TRBV5-6 and J usage is TRBJ1-2; D possibly corresponds to TRBD1 (5 bases). This CDR3 comprises 16 residues. V dropped 6 bases and J dropped 4 bases, with 22 bases sitting between them. From germline, CDR1 is SGHDT and CDR2 YYEEEE. CDR3: CASNLGGGPSGYGYTF. DNA of the CDR3: TGTGCCAGCAACCTTGGGGGAGGACCATCCGGCTATGGCTACACCTTC.

This chain joins TRBV7-9 and TRBJ1-4; tentative D call: TRBD1 (5 bases). V shed 8 bases and J shed 4 bases, with 11 bases lying between them. The CDR3 totals 13 residues. Germline-derived CDR1 and CDR2 are SEHNR and FQNEAQ (reference sequence). Here the CDR3 reads CASRRDGNEKLFF. The CDR3 DNA is TGTGCCAGCCGCCGGGACGGTAATGAAAAACTGTTTTTT.

This clonotype came up a few times. This chain connects TRBV10-3 to TRBJ1-6, with TRBD1 as a possible D gene (5 bases). The germline V gene has CDR1 ENHRY and CDR2 SYGVKD. Trimming took off 6 bases at V and 9 bases at J, with 18 bases between the two ends. The CDR3 is made up of 15 amino acids. CDR3 DNA: TGTGCCATCAGCGAGAGGGGCTCTCGGGGTTCACCCCTCCACTTT. Its translation is CAISERGSRGSPLHF.